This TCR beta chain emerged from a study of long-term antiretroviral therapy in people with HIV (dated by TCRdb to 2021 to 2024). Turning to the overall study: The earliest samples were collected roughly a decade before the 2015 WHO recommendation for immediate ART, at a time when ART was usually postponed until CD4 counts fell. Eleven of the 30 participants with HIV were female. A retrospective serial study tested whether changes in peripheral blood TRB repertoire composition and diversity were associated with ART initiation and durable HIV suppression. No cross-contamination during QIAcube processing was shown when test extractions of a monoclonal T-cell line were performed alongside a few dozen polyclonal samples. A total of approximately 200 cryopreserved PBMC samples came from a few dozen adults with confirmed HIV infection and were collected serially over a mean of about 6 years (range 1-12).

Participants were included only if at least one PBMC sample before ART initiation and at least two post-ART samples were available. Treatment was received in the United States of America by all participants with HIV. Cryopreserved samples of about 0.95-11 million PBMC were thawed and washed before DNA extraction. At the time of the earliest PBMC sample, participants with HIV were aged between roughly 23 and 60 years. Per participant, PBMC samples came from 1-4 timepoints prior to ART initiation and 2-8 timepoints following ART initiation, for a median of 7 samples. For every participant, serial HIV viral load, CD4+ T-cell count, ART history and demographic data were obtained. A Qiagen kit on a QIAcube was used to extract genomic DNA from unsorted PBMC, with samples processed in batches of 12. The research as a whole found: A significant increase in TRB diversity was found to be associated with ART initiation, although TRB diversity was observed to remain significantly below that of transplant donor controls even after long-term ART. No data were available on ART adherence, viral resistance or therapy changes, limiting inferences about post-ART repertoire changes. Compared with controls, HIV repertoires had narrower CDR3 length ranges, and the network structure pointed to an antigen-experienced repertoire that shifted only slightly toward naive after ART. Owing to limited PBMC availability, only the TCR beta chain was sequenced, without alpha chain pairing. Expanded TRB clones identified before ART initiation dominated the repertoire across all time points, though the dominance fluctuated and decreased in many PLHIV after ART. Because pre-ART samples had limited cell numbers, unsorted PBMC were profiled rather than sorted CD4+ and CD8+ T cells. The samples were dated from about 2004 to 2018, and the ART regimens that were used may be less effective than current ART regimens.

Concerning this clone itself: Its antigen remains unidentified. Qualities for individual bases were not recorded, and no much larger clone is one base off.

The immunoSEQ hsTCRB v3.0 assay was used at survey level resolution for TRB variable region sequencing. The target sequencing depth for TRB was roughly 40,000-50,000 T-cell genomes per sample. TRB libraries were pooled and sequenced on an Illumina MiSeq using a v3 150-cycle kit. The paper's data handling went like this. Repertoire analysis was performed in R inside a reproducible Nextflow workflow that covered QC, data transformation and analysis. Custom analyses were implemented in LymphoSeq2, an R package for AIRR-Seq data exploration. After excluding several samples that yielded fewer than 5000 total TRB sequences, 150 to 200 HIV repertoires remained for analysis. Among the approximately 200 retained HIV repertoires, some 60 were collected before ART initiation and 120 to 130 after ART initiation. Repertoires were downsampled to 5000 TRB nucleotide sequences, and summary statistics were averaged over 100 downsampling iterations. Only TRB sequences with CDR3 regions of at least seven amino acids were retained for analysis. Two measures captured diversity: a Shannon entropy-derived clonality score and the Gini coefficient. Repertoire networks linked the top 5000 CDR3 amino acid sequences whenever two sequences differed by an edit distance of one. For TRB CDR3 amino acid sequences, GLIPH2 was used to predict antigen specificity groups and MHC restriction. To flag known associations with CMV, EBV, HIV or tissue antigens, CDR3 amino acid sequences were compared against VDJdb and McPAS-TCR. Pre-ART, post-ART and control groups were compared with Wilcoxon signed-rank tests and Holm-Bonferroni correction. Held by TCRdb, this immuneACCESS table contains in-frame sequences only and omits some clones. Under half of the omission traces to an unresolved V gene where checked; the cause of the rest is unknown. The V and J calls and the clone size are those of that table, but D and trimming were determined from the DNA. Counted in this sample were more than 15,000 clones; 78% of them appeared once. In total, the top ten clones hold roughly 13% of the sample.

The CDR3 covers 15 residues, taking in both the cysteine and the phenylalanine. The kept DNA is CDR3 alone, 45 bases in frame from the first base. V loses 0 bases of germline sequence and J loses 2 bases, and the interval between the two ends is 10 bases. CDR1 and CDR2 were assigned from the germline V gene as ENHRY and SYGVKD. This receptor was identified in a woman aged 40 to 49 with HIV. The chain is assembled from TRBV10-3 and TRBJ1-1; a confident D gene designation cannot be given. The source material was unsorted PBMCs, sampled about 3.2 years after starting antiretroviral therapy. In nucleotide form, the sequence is TGTGCCATCAGTGAGTCGATTTTTCGAAACACTGAAGCTTTCTTT. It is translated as CAISESIFRNTEAFF.